The rows below give T cell receptor beta chains drawn from one sample of a study of blood T cell repertoires in COVID-19. Measured with immunoSEQ multiplex PCR; TCRdb has only the in-frame clones, and not every one. The sample records about 72,000 clones, approximately 90% being singletons. The sample was peripheral blood. The receptors come from a woman aged 60 to 75 with active COVID-19. CDR3s include the opening cysteine and the closing phenylalanine or tryptophan. A D gene is named only where the DNA matches it firmly.

CDR3 protein | J gene | V gene | D gene
CASSPGGSQETQYF | TRBJ2-5 | TRBV19 | NA
CASSIVGRGRRDQPQHF | TRBJ1-5 | TRBV19 | TRBD1
CASTTPGPGLASYEQYF | TRBJ2-7 | TRBV28 | TRBD2
CASSKEQGTCEKLFF | TRBJ1-4 | TRBV21-1 | NA
CASTLAGGGTGELFF | TRBJ2-2 | TRBV2 | TRBD2
CASSSRATGVGETQYF | TRBJ2-5 | TRBV5-5 | TRBD1
CASRPGTGTYEQYF | TRBJ2-7 | TRBV10-1 | TRBD1
CASSFGQVTDTQYF | TRBJ2-3 | TRBV7-8 | TRBD1
CASSQGGGEDTGELFF | TRBJ2-2 | TRBV4-1 | NA
CASSLAGAGRDTQYF | TRBJ2-3 | TRBV14 | TRBD2
CASSSRTGNAGTEAFF | TRBJ1-1 | TRBV5-1 | TRBD1
CASRERGLEQETQYF | TRBJ2-5 | TRBV5-1 | TRBD2
CATSDPQGQGVDEQFF | TRBJ2-1 | TRBV24-1 | TRBD1
CASSVRFF | TRBJ2-1 | TRBV2 | NA
CASFLDRDHEQYF | TRBJ2-7 | TRBV18 | TRBD1
CASSQPRQGLEKLFF | TRBJ1-4 | TRBV3-1/TRBV3-2 | TRBD1
CAFGGISNQPQHF | TRBJ1-5 | TRBV30 | NA
CASSSLIIQETQYF | TRBJ2-5 | TRBV5-1 | NA
CASSLGLINEQFF | TRBJ2-1 | TRBV5-6 | NA
CASSLTGTTGELFF | TRBJ2-2 | TRBV5-6 | NA
CASSLSAGANVLTF | TRBJ2-6 | TRBV11-2 | NA
CASSFLPGQGARANVLTF | TRBJ2-6 | TRBV28 | NA
CASSPLQQETQYF | TRBJ2-5 | TRBV18 | NA
CASRRQVSWYNEQFF | TRBJ2-1 | TRBV28 | NA
CASSLTAGAREKLFF | TRBJ1-4 | TRBV5-1 | NA
CASSLDSQGGNTGELFF | TRBJ2-2 | TRBV7-8 | NA
CASLPLAGGLSEQFF | TRBJ2-1 | TRBV11-2 | TRBD2
CASSLGTGEEQPQHF | TRBJ1-5 | TRBV27 | TRBD1
CASRLAKDRSVSSGNTIYF | TRBJ1-3 | TRBV7-9 | NA
CASSQFSARLGNEQFF | TRBJ2-1 | TRBV7-2 | NA
CASSLIGGSSYEQYF | TRBJ2-7 | TRBV27 | TRBD1
CASEGYSGNSYEQYF | TRBJ2-7 | TRBV27 | TRBD2
CASSPPGRMRNGYTF | TRBJ1-2 | TRBV7-8 | NA
CASSLGGTSGTDTQYF | TRBJ2-3 | TRBV28 | TRBD2
CASSWGTATTNEKLFF | TRBJ1-4 | TRBV6-6 | TRBD1
CASSNRGSSYNEQFF | TRBJ2-1 | TRBV6-6 | TRBD1
CASSLQGEQFF | TRBJ2-1 | TRBV28 | NA
CAWTDNMNTEAFF | TRBJ1-1 | TRBV30 | NA
CASRDRGNSNQPQHF | TRBJ1-5 | TRBV28 | TRBD1
CASSFNFYEQYF | TRBJ2-7 | TRBV5-1 | NA
CAWSPGQPTEAFF | TRBJ1-1 | TRBV30 | TRBD1
CASSPGGGSGIEQFF | TRBJ2-1 | TRBV7-2 | TRBD2
CASSYYRGGTEAFF | TRBJ1-1 | TRBV6-5 | TRBD1
CASSEGRVNSPLHF | TRBJ1-6 | TRBV2 | NA
CASSSGGAGSYEQYF | TRBJ2-7 | TRBV6-5 | TRBD2
CASSFGTGAPGQYF | TRBJ2-7 | TRBV28 | TRBD1
CASSPTTGMINEQFF | TRBJ2-1 | TRBV9 | TRBD1
CASSQTSGPTDTQYF | TRBJ2-3 | TRBV3-1/TRBV3-2 | TRBD2
CAIGRPSTDTQYF | TRBJ2-3 | TRBV10-3 | NA
CAGRGRQPQHF | TRBJ1-5 | TRBV21-1 | NA
CAWSVKNTEAFF | TRBJ1-1 | TRBV30 | NA
CASSTRAGLAQPQHF | TRBJ1-5 | TRBV19 | NA
CASSRGTGAAFSTDTQYF | TRBJ2-3 | TRBV4-2 | TRBD1
CASSLGVGGSSSYEQYF | TRBJ2-7 | TRBV11-2 | NA
CASSDQATGAGSPLHF | TRBJ1-6 | TRBV10-2 | TRBD1